Below are 18 T cell receptor beta chains sequenced from a single sample in a study of blood T cell repertoires in COVID-19. Sequencing used immunoSEQ multiplex PCR; TCRdb keeps in-frame clones, though not all of them. Of about 200,000 clones in the sample, 89% are singletons; the top ten hold less than 4.5%. The sample was PBMCs or T cells enriched from blood (not recorded which). Receptors originate from a woman between 25 and 40 years old with acute COVID-19.

This chain connects TRBV11-2 to TRBJ2-7, with D perhaps matching TRBD1 (5 bases). The CDR3 is 12 residues long. Trimming removed 1 base from V and 6 bases from J, with 7 bases in between. Germline V gives CDR1 SGHAT, CDR2 FQNNGV. DNA of the CDR3: TGTGCCAGCAGCTTAGGACAGCTCGAGCAGTACTTC. This sequence encodes CASSLGQLEQYF.

The J gene is TRBJ1-2, the V gene TRBV2, with D uncertain. CDR1 is SNHLY and CDR2 is FYNNEI in the germline V gene. The CDR3 has 13 amino acids. V was shortened by 7 bases and J by 7 bases, with 16 bases between the two germline ends. The CDR3 sequence: CASIVLVLGGYTF. The CDR3 region has the DNA TGTGCCAGCATTGTGCTGGTACTTGGTGGCTACACCTTC.

This clone was observed once. The chain carries TRBV7-2 and TRBJ1-4, with D possibly being TRBD1 (6 bases). This CDR3 spans 13 amino acids. The ends were cut back, 6 bases at V and 1 base at J, with 6 bases in the middle. Per the germline V gene, CDR1 is SGHTA and CDR2 is FQGNSA. Here the CDR3 DNA reads TGTGCCAGCAGGGGACAAACTAATGAAAAACTGTTTTTT. This codes for CASRGQTNEKLFF.

This chain joins TRBV30 and TRBJ1-6; tentatively, D is TRBD1 (6 bases). The CDR3 spans 14 residues. From germline, CDR1 is GTSNPN and CDR2 SVGIG (reference sequence). The ends were cut back, 3 bases at V and 8 bases at J, with 14 bases in the middle. The CDR3 DNA reads TGTGCCTGGAGCCTCGGACAGTCTTATTCACCCCTCCACTTT. This codes for CAWSLGQSYSPLHF.

V gene TRBV30 combines with J gene TRBJ2-5; 8 nucleotides agree with TRBD1. The junction had 11 bases not matched to a gene; V was cut back by 0 bases and J by 5 bases. The CDR3 spans 16 residues. Germline V CDR1 and CDR2: GTSNPN, SVGIG (reference sequence). CDR3 sequence: CAWSVARDRRWETQYF. In DNA, the CDR3 is TGTGCCTGGAGTGTTGCCCGGGACAGGAGGTGGGAGACCCAGTACTTC.

The chain combines TRBV7-9 with TRBJ2-5, with 9 nucleotides matching TRBD1. The CDR3 is 15 residues long. The J segment lost 1 base and the V segment lost 5 bases, leaving 5 bases of the junction unmatched. Germline V lookup: CDR1 SEHNR, CDR2 FQNEAQ (reference sequence). The CDR3 DNA is TGTGCCAGCAGCCCAGGGGACAGGGCCCAAGAGACCCAGTACTTC. Translating gives CASSPGDRAQETQYF. The whole variable domain, filled in from reference TRBV7-9 and TRBJ2-5, reads DTGVSQNPRHKITKRGQNVTFRCDPISEHNRLYWYRQTLGQGPEFLTYFQNEAQLEKSRLLSDRFSAERPKGSFSTLEIQRTEQGDSAMYLCASSPGDRAQETQYFGPGTRLLVL.

The chain carries TRBV4-3 and TRBJ2-7, with 7 bases lining up with TRBD2. The trim removed 1 base at V and 5 bases at J, leaving 8 bases unmatched. Germline V gene lookup returns CDR1 LGHNA and CDR2 YSLEER. The CDR3 spans 15 residues. CDR3 protein: CASSQGPGGFDEQYF. The CDR3 bases are TGCGCCAGCAGCCAAGGTCCGGGGGGATTCGACGAGCAGTACTTC.

V and J are TRBV5-1 and TRBJ1-2; D perhaps matches TRBD1 (6 bases). The V end lost 3 bases, the J end lost 6 bases, and 12 bases lay between the germline ends. Germline assignment: CDR1 SGHRS and CDR2 YFSETQ. The CDR3 runs 13 residues. The chain's CDR3 is CASSSWDNDGYTF. In nucleotides, the CDR3 is TGCGCCAGCAGCTCCTGGGACAACGATGGCTACACCTTC.

The genes are TRBV11-2 and TRBJ2-3; the D gene is possibly TRBD1 (5 bases). The germline V and J ends were trimmed by 0 bases and 12 bases, with 10 bases remaining between them. CDR1 is SGHAT and CDR2 is FQNNGV in the germline V gene. The CDR3 sequence is 12 residues long. As DNA, the CDR3 is TGTGCCAGCAGCTTAGATAGGGGCAGCCAGTATTTT. Protein sequence: CASSLDRGSQYF.

This chain uses TRBV7-2 with TRBJ1-5, with D perhaps matching TRBD1 (6 bases). This CDR3 comprises 14 residues. Germline assignment: CDR1 SGHTA and CDR2 FQGNSA. V was pared by 7 bases and J by 5 bases, with 15 bases between. The CDR3 DNA sequence: TGTGCCAGCAACACACAGGGAATCTATCAGCCCCAGCATTTT. The encoded protein is CASNTQGIYQPQHF.

The V and J genes are TRBV6-2 or TRBV6-3 and TRBJ1-5; D gene uncertain. CDR1 is MNHEY and CDR2 is SVGEGT in the germline V gene. This CDR3 has 16 residues. Trimming left V 3 bases short and J 0 bases short, with 12 bases between. CDR3 sequence: CASSYRADYSNQPQHF. Here the CDR3 DNA reads TGTGCCAGCAGTTATAGGGCGGACTATAGCAATCAGCCCCAGCATTTT.

The chain has TRBV5-4 and TRBJ1-2, with D unclear. Trimming cost V 2 bases and J 5 bases, with 10 bases left between them. CDR3 size: 13 residues. Germline CDR1 SGHNT, CDR2 YYREEE (reference sequence). The DNA of the CDR3 is TGTGCCAGCAGCTTCTGGGGAGGGTATGGCTACACCTTC. Residues: CASSFWGGYGYTF.

The rearrangement uses TRBV11-2 and TRBJ1-1, with no clear D. V was clipped by 6 bases and J by 1 base, with 15 bases between them. Germline values: CDR1 SGHAT, CDR2 FQNNGV. The CDR3 spans 15 residues. Written as DNA, the CDR3 is TGTGCCAGCAGAACAGAGGGCACTCCGAACACTGAAGCTTTCTTT. It translates to CASRTEGTPNTEAFF.

J is TRBJ2-7 and V is TRBV6-6; D perhaps matches TRBD2 (5 bases). Germline CDR1 is MNHNY and CDR2 is SVGAGI (reference sequence). The CDR3 is 16 amino acids. The V end lost 7 bases, the J end lost 5 bases, and 24 bases lay between the germline ends. Here the CDR3 DNA reads TGTGCCAGCACCCTACGAGAGGGATTTGGAGGAAACGAGCAGTACTTC. Residues: CASTLREGFGGNEQYF.

CDR3 in amino acids: CASSATGQGFGYTF. The CDR3 DNA sequence: TGTGCCAGCAGCGCTACGGGACAGGGCTTTGGCTACACCTTC. V is TRBV2 and J is TRBJ1-2; 9 bases agree with TRBD1. The junction had 9 bases not matched to a gene; V was cut back by 6 bases and J by 7 bases. Per germline, CDR1 SNHLY and CDR2 FYNNEI. The CDR3 runs to 14 residues.

The genes are TRBV28 and TRBJ2-6; TRBD1 agrees at 8 bases. This CDR3 comprises 17 residues. The V gene's germline CDR1 is MDHEN and CDR2 SYDVKM. Germline trimming cut 4 bases from V and 1 base from J; bases unmatched to any gene: 6. The CDR3 region is CASSSPGQDSGANVLTF. In DNA, the CDR3 is TGTGCCAGCAGTTCCCCGGGACAGGATTCTGGGGCCAACGTCCTGACTTTC. Complete variable domain (other parts from reference TRBV28 and TRBJ2-6): DVKVTQSSRYLVKRTGEKVFLECVQDMDHENMFWYRQDPGLGLRLIYFSYDVKMKEKGDIPEGYSVSREKKERFSLILESASTNQTSMYLCASSSPGQDSGANVLTFGAGSRLTVL.

The V and J genes are TRBV28 and TRBJ1-5, with D hard to call. The CDR3 is 14 amino acids. Trimming stripped 6 bases from V and 0 bases from J, with 9 bases between. Germline values: CDR1 MDHEN, CDR2 SYDVKM. Here the CDR3 DNA reads TGTGCCAGCAGGGCAGGATATAGCAATCAGCCCCAGCATTTT. It encodes CASRAGYSNQPQHF.

The chain uses TRBV2 and TRBJ2-3, with TRBD2 as a possible D gene (5 bases). The ends were cut back, 7 bases at V and 5 bases at J, with 13 bases in the middle. The CDR3 runs 13 residues. Germline V gene lookup returns CDR1 SNHLY and CDR2 FYNNEI. CDR3: CASNPGLLDTQYF. The CDR3 region has the DNA TGTGCCAGCAATCCCGGACTCTTAGATACGCAGTATTTT.